A selection of T cell receptor beta chains follows, all from one sample in a study of cytomegalovirus exposure and HLA in healthy donors. Generated by immunoSEQ multiplex PCR, the TCRdb table keeps only in-frame clones and is missing some. The listing contains about 99,000 clones. Sequencing was done on a sample of PBMCs. These receptor sequences come from a man aged 35-49 years in good health and CMV-seronegative. CDR3s include the opening cysteine and the closing phenylalanine or tryptophan. A D gene is named only where the DNA matches it firmly.

>15|TRBD1|TRBV11-2|TRBJ2-3
CASSETGQGIGTQYF
TGTGCCAGCAGCGAGACGGGACAGGGTATCGGTACGCAGTATTTT
>15|NA|TRBV29-1|TRBJ1-1
CSVETRGTVNTEAFF
TGCAGCGTTGAAACACGGGGGACGGTGAACACTGAAGCTTTCTTT
>20|TRBD2|TRBV4-2|TRBJ2-3
CASSSSPLAGGLTRTDTQYF
TGTGCCAGCAGCTCCTCACCACTAGCGGGGGGGCTAACCCGCACAGATACGCAGTATTTT
>14|NA|TRBV9|TRBJ2-7
CASSVVGSSYEQYF
TGTGCCAGCAGCGTAGTTGGCAGCTCCTACGAGCAGTACTTC
>20|NA|TRBV4-1|TRBJ1-3
CASSQDRYRVVDASGNTIYF
TGCGCCAGCAGCCAAGATCGATACAGGGTGGTGGACGCCTCTGGAAACACCATATATTTT
>14|TRBD1|TRBV28|TRBJ1-4
CASSSGQLNEKLFF
TGTGCCAGCAGTTCGGGACAGCTTAATGAAAAACTGTTTTTT
>16|TRBD2|TRBV18|TRBJ2-1
CASSTTSGMSYNEQFF
TGTGCCAGCTCCACTACTAGCGGGATGTCCTACAATGAGCAGTTCTTC
>15|TRBD1|TRBV5-1|TRBJ2-5
CASRGTGGSQETQYF
TGCGCCAGCAGGGGGACAGGGGGCAGTCAAGAGACCCAGTACTTC
>14|NA|TRBV5-4|TRBJ2-3
CASSLEWRDDTQYF
TGTGCCAGCAGCTTGGAGTGGCGGGACGATACGCAGTATTTT
>16|TRBD1|TRBV5-4|TRBJ1-1
CASSLAPGQKNTEAFF
TGTGCCAGCAGCTTAGCCCCGGGACAGAAGAACACTGAAGCTTTCTTT
>14|NA|TRBV5-4|TRBJ2-7
CASSHSGATHEQYF
TGTGCCAGCAGCCATTCGGGAGCAACCCACGAGCAGTACTTC
>15|TRBD2|TRBV10-3|TRBJ2-3
CAIRTSVPNTDTQYF
TGTGCCATCAGGACTAGCGTTCCAAACACAGATACGCAGTATTTT